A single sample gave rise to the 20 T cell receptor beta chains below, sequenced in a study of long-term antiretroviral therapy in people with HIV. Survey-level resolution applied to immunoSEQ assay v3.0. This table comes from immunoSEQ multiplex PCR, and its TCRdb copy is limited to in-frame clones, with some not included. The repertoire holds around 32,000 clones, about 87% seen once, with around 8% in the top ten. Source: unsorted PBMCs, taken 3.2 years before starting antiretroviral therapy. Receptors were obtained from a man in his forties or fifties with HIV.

This CDR3 reads CASSQDRTSGYNEQFF. The CDR3 region has the DNA TGCGCCAGCAGCCAAGACCGGACTAGCGGGTACAATGAGCAGTTCTTC. The chain uses TRBV4-1 and TRBJ2-1, with 11 bases aligning to TRBD2. The CDR3 runs to 16 residues. The germline V gene has CDR1 MGHRA and CDR2 YSYEKL. Losses at the gene ends were 0 bases for V and 4 bases for J; bases not matched to a gene: 2.

The CDR3 coding sequence is TGTGCCAGCAGCCCAGCCTCCCAACTTGGGGAGCTGTTTTTT. Translating it yields CASSPASQLGELFF. The rearrangement joins TRBV11-1 to TRBJ2-2, with D unclear. The CDR3 covers 14 residues. Trimming stripped 5 bases from V and 8 bases from J, with 15 bases between. CDR1 SGHAT and CDR2 FQDESV come from the germline V gene (reference sequence).

This CDR3 reads CASSLVPAGFETQYF. CDR3 coding DNA: TGTGCCAGCAGCTTAGTTCCAGCGGGGTTCGAGACCCAGTACTTC. The chain joins TRBV7-2 to TRBJ2-5, with 7 bases aligning to TRBD2. CDR3 length equals 15 residues. The junction had 7 bases not matched to a gene; V was cut back by 1 base and J by 5 bases. Looked up from germline, CDR1 is SGHTA and CDR2 is FQGNSA.

CDR3 sequence (DNA): TGTGCCAGCAGCTCAGGACGGCCCGGGTATAATTCACCCCTCCACTTT. Translating it yields CASSSGRPGYNSPLHF. The rearrangement links TRBV5-4 to TRBJ1-6; D remains ambiguous. CDR3 length equals 16 residues. Trimming took 3 bases from V and 4 from J, leaving 14 bases between them. Germline CDR1 reads SGHNT; CDR2 reads YYREEE (reference sequence).

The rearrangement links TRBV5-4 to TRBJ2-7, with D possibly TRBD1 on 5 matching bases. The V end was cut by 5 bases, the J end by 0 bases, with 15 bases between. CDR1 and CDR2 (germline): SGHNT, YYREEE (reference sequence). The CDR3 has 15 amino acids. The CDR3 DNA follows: TGTGCCAGCAGTCGTGGTGGGGCTTTCTCCTACGAGCAGTACTTC. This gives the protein CASSRGGAFSYEQYF.

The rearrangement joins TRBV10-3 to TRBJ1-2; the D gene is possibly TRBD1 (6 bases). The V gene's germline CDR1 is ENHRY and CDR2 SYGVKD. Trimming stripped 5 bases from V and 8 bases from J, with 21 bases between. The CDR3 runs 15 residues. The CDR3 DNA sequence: TGTGCCATCAGTAACCCCACAGGGAATGGATTGGGCTACACCTTC. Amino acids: CAISNPTGNGLGYTF.

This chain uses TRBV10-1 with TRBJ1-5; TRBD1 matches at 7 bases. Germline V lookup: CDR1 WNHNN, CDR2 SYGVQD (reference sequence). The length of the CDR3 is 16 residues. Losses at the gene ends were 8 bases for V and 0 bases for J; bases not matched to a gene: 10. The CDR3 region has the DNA TGCGCCAGCCTACAGGGGTGGGGGGGTAGCAATCAGCCCCAGCATTTT. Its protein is CASLQGWGGSNQPQHF.

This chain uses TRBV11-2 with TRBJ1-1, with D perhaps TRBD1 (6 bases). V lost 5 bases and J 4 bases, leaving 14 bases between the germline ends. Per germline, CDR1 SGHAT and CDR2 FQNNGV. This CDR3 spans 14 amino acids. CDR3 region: CASSVRGRGTEAFF. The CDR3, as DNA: TGTGCCAGCAGCGTCAGGGGAAGGGGCACTGAAGCTTTCTTT.

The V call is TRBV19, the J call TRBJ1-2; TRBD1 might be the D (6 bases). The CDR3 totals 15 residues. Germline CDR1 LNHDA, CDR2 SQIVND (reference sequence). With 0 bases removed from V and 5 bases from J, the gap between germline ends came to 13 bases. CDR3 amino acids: CASSIEAGDWYGYTF. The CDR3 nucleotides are TGTGCCAGTAGTATAGAGGCAGGGGATTGGTATGGCTACACCTTC.

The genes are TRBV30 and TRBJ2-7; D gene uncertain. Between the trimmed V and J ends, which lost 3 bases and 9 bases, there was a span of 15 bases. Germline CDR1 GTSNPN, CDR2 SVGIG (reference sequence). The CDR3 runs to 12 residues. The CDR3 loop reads CAWSDSPSGQYF. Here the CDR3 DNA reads TGTGCCTGGAGCGATAGCCCTTCGGGGCAGTACTTC.

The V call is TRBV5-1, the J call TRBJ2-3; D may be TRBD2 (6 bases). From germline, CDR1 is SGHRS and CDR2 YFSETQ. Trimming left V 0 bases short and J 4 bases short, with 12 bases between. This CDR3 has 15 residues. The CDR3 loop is CASSLAGGVADTQYF. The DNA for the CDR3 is TGCGCCAGCAGCTTGGCCGGGGGAGTCGCAGATACGCAGTATTTT. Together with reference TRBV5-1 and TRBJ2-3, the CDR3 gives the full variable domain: KAGVTQTPRYLIKTRGQQVTLSCSPISGHRSVSWYQQTPGQGLQFLFEYFSETQRNKGNFPGRFSGRQFSNSRSEMNVSTLELGDSALYLCASSLAGGVADTQYFGPGTRLTVL.

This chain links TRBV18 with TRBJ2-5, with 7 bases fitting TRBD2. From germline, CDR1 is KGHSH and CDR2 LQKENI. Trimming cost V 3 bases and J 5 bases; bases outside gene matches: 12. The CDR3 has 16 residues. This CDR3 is CASSPLIAGLIETQYF. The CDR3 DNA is TGTGCCAGCTCACCGCTTATAGCGGGTTTGATCGAGACCCAGTACTTC.

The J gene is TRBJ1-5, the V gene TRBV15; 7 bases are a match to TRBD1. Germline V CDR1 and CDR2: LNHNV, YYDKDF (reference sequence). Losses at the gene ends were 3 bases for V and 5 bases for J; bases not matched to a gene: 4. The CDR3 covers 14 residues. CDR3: CATSRGQPDQPQHF. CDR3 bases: TGTGCCACCAGCAGGGGACAGCCCGATCAGCCCCAGCATTTT.

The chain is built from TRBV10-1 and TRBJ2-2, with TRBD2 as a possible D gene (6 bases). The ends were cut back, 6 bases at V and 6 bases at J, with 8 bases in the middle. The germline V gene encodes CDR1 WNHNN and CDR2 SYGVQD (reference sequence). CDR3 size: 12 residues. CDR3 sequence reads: CASRRDSGELFF. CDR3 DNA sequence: TGCGCCAGCAGGAGGGACTCCGGGGAGCTGTTTTTT.

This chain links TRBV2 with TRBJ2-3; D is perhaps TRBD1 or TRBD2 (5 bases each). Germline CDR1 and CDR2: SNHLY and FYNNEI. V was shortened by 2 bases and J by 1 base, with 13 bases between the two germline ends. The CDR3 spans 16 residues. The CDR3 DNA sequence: TGTGCCAGCAGTGAAATGTCAGGGAGTGGCACAGATACGCAGTATTTT. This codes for CASSEMSGSGTDTQYF.

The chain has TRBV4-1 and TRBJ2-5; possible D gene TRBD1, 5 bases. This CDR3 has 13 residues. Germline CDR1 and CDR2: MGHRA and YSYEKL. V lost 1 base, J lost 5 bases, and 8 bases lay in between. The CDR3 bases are TGCGCCAGCAGCCAAGCTGGGGCGGAGACCCAGTACTTC. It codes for CASSQAGAETQYF.

The CDR3 bases are TGTGCCAGCAGCACTAGACAGGGAGCTGGAAACACCATATATTTT. This encodes CASSTRQGAGNTIYF. This chain joins TRBV7-2 and TRBJ1-3; TRBD1 agrees at 7 bases. The CDR3 is 15 amino acids. The ends lost 5 bases at V and 2 bases at J; junction bases unmatched: 6. Looked up from germline, CDR1 is SGHTA and CDR2 is FQGNSA.

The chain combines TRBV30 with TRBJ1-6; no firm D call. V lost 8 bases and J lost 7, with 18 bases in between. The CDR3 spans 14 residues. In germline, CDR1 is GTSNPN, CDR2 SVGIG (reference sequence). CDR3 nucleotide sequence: TGTGCCCATAGTTTCGGGAACCAGAATTCACCCCTCCACTTT. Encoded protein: CAHSFGNQNSPLHF.

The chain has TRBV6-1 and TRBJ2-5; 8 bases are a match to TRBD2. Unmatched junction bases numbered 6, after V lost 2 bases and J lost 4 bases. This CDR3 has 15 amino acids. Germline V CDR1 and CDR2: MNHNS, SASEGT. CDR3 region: CASSESGSGRETQYF. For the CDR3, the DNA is TGTGCCAGCAGTGAATCGGGCAGCGGGAGAGAGACCCAGTACTTC.

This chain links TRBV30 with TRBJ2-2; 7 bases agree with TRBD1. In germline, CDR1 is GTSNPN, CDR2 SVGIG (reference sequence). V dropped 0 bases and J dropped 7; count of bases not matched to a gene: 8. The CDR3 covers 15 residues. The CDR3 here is CAWSVLRGGIGELFF. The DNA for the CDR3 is TGTGCCTGGAGTGTATTGAGAGGGGGCATCGGGGAGCTGTTTTTT.